This T cell receptor (beta chain) was retrieved from a study of CD8 T cells in Susac syndrome. Study-level results: The study conceded that relatively few individuals underwent its TCR sequencing and HLA analysis.

The CDR3 is made up of 12 amino acids. Germline V gene data show CDR1 as SQVTM and CDR2 as ANQGSEA. Trimming removed 7 bases from V and 1 base from J; junction bases left unmatched: 0. In contrast to the negatively isolated CD8+ and CD4+ T cells, TEMRA cells were FACS-enriched. This clonotype was seen only a few times. Its antigen remains unknown. Random hexamers were used to reverse transcribe roughly 0.5 to 1 ug of RNA. The TCR beta CDR3 was amplified by immunoSEQ multiplex PCR across 54 Vbeta, 13 Jbeta. TCRdb reprocessed the immunoSEQ multiplex PCR reads with MiXCR, giving one entry per CDR3 protein. The top ten clones hold around 0.12% of a sample with more than 100,000 distinct CDR3 sequences, roughly 96% of them seen once.

The sequenced material came from CD4+ T cells from PBMCs. The V call is TRBV29-1, the J call TRBJ2-3; 9 nucleotides line up with TRBD1. The sequence came from a human donor in good health. The CDR3: CSGDRGTDTQYF. DNA of the CDR3: TGCAGCGGGGACAGGGGCACAGATACGCAGTATTTT.